The T cell receptor (beta chain) under discussion was sequenced for a study of regulatory T cells in long-lasting Graves disease. The CDR3 loop spans 16 amino acids. Trimming left V 0 bases short and J 1 base short, with 13 bases between. Germline V lookup: CDR1 LGHNA, CDR2 YNFKEQ. Through Arm-PCR of CDR3 regions and iRepertoire HTBI primers, TCR beta libraries were built. Each CDR3 protein is one row after TCRdb ran MiXCR on the multiplex PCR reads. The table lists 350,000 to 550,000 distinct CDR3 sequences, 11% to 15% of them singletons. As to time point: newly diagnosed GD, antithyroid drugs for less than 3 months. Construction of the TCR library relied on RNA isolated from PBMCs. The sample was also reused in another study, on T cells in Graves' hyperthyroidism and ophthalmopathy.

The TCR was taken from a woman aged 45-65 years with Graves disease. The chain joins TRBV4-2 to TRBJ2-7, with no clear D. Sequencing used peripheral blood mononuclear cells (PBMCs), obtained at new diagnosis, from a patient treated with antithyroid drugs. The CDR3 DNA sequence: TGTGCCAGCAGCCAAGATGGGCGGCCGGATTCCTACGAGCAGTACTTC. The encoded protein is CASSQDGRPDSYEQYF.